This TCR beta chain was identified in a study of cytomegalovirus exposure and HLA in healthy donors. General study results and limits: A later analysis reported that several of the most significant clusters appeared to be linked to common viral pathogens, among them Epstein-Barr virus. Later analysis identified a missense DCLRE1C variant that was linked to TCR beta V- and J-gene trimming. Reportedly, a later analysis found an Asian-associated ancestry cluster had fewer N-insertions than the approximately 700-donor mean. Earlier analysis yielded a pattern in which most TCR beta V segments were productive about 90% or about 30% of the time.

Primers for the PCR totalled 60 Vbeta and 13 Jbeta. The repertoire was sequenced with immunoSEQ multiplex PCR; TCRdb's copy has only in-frame clones and lacks some. There are around 130,000 clones in the sample; around 80% occur only once, and around 1.9% lies in the top ten. The germline V gene has CDR1 GTSNPN and CDR2 SVGIG (reference sequence). The CDR3 is 14 amino acids. V was clipped by 3 bases and J by 4 bases; unmatched bases: 7. Comment on this clone: Antigen specificity is unknown.

The sequencing sample was made of PBMCs. The sequence came from a woman aged 45-59 years in good health and CMV-seronegative. This rearrangement joins TRBV30 to TRBJ1-2; 8 nucleotides agree with TRBD1. DNA of the CDR3: TGTGCCTGGAGCGCCGCAGGGGGCTTCTATGGCTACACCTTC. This translates into CAWSAAGGFYGYTF.